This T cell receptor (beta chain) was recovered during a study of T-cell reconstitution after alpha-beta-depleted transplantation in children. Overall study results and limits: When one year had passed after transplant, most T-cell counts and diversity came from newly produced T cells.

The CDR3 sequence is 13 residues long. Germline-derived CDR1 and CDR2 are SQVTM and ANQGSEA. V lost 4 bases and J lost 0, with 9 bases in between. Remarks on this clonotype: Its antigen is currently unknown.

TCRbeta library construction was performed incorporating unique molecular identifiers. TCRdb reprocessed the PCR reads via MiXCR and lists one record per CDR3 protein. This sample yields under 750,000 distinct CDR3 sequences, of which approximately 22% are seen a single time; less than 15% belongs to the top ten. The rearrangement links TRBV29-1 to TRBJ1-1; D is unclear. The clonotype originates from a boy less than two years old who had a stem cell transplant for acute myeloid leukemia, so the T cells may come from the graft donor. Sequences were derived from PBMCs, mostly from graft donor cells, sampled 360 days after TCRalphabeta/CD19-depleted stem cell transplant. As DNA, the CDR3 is TGCAGCGTTGGTCGGCATTTGAACACTGAAGCTTTCTTT. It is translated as CSVGRHLNTEAFF.